The entry below describes one T cell receptor (beta chain). Its specific antigen is unknown. No much larger clone is present one base from it, and per-base qualities are unavailable. This record comes from a study of shared clonotypes between healthy human individuals (dated by TCRdb to the early 2020s). Concerning the study at large: The cohort included three men and a couple of women between 18 and 49 years of age. Per donor, three plates each were used for CD4 naive and CD4 memory, two for CD8 naive, and one for CD8 memory. To estimate repertoire size and how much clonotypes are shared between individuals, the study performed deep sequencing of blood TCR repertoires from a few healthy adults. To increase sequencing depth and limit assay-specific biases, TCR repertoire library preparation and sequencing were carried out by different laboratories using diverse techniques. Per donor, leukapheresis produced somewhere between about 0.9 and 10 billion PBMCs. Study-wide findings and limitations: Estimated clonotype richness was generally larger for naive than for memory subsets. Only blood was sampled, and tissue TCR repertoires likely differ from those in blood. When a few donors were compared, the shared fraction of clonotypes was about 5.2% for naive CD4, less than 4% for naive CD8, more than 2% for memory CD4, and 0.4% for memory CD8. Pairwise subsampling indicated that sequencing depth was expected to affect the degree of clonotype sharing among donors. Rarefaction of sorted-subset datasets indicated incomplete sequencing despite the large sequencing depth. Because the study included only a small number of donors, the genetic and exposure-history diversity represented was limited. Compared with non-shared clonotypes, the clonotypes found in all four sorted-subset donors had higher generation probabilities.

Relative to germline, V is missing 2 bases and J is missing 5 bases, with 15 bases of the junction outside any gene match. The germline V gene (reference sequence) yields SEHNR for CDR1 and FQNEAQ for CDR2. The cysteine opens and the phenylalanine closes a CDR3 of 18 amino acids. Of all the DNA, just the CDR3 is kept, 54 bases in frame from base 1. Using the deep immunoSEQ assay, TCR CDR3 regions were amplified from genomic DNA by multiplex PCR. Genomic DNA extracted from each cell subset was distributed evenly over all wells of several immunoSEQ 96-well plates, and each plate served as one replicate. For sorted subsets, around 0.2 ug of genomic DNA, equivalent to 30,000 or so T cell genomes, went into each replicate PCR. Purified libraries were measured with a Qubit 3.0 fluorometer, size-checked on a Bioanalyzer 2100, and measured again with the KAPA Library Quantification kit. Every immunoSEQ 96-well plate was sequenced on a dedicated single-read 150-cycle Illumina NextSeq 550 flow cell. The paper's data handling went like this. Because the immunoSEQ output held only junctional sequences and lacked quality scores, the filtering could not match the filtering applied to full-length reads. To assign V/J genes and CDR3, sequences were annotated against IMGT germline references using PyIR, a Python wrapper for IgBLAST v1.9. Reads were removed for weak V/J assignments (E-value above 1e-6), missing CDR3, stop codons, out-of-frame junctions, or ambiguous translated residues. V3J clonotypes were defined by identical inferred V gene, J gene, and CDR3 amino acid sequence. Percentage overlap between repertoires was computed as shared unique clonotypes divided by the size of the smaller repertoire. Three approaches were used to assess repertoire richness: RTK rarefaction, the Chao1 estimator, and Recon v2.1 estimates of unobserved clonotypes. Generation probabilities for all TCRbeta clonotypes obtained by the gDNA method from a handful of donors were computed using OLGA. TCRdb carries this immuneACCESS record with in-frame sequences only. Its versions omit some clonotypes, under half of them owing to an unresolved V gene in the studies checked, with the rest unexplained. The V and J calls and the clone size are those of that table, but D and trimming were determined from the DNA. The table for this sample lists 2 million to 2.5 million clones; 85% to 95% of them were counted only once. Of the sample, around 0.4% falls within the top ten clones.

The donors were healthy, HIV-negative adults who had no recently reported acute infections or vaccinations. Only Caucasian adults living in Nashville, Tennessee, USA were represented among the donors. CD4+ T cells were enriched through magnetic negative selection, after which naive cells were positively selected on CD45RA and the remaining negative fraction served as the memory subset. Blood was obtained by leukapheresis, after which PBMCs were separated by Ficoll-Histopaque density gradient centrifugation and cryopreserved in liquid nitrogen vapor phase. Analytical flow cytometry was used to check the purity and quantity of every magnetically sorted T cell population. Genomic DNA was isolated from each sorted fraction and quantified by UV absorbance on a Nanodrop 2000c.

Sequenced input: naive CD4+ T cells from PBMCs. The cell subset or site label corresponds to: CD45RA+ positively selected. The chain is assembled from TRBV7-9 and TRBJ2-1; the central 7 bases match TRBD2. The clonotype comes from a man between 18 and 29 years old in good health. Some clones in this sample may be carry-over from other donors' samples. This receptor carries the CDR3 CASSLIPRALAANNEQFF. The bases read TGTGCCAGCAGCTTAATCCCCAGGGCCCTAGCGGCAAACAATGAGCAGTTCTTC. Reference TRBV7-9 and TRBJ2-1 genes cover what lies past the CDR3, so the full variable domain is DTGVSQNPRHKITKRGQNVTFRCDPISEHNRLYWYRQTLGQGPEFLTYFQNEAQLEKSRLLSDRFSAERPKGSFSTLEIQRTEQGDSAMYLCASSLIPRALAANNEQFFGPGTRLTVL.